Following are 18 T cell receptor beta chains from one sample sequenced in a study of early T cells in non-severe SARS-CoV-2 infection. TCRdb reanalysed the 5' RACE reads using MiXCR and keeps one entry per CDR3 protein. The sample yields about 56,000 distinct CDR3 sequences, about 10% seen once. The sample consisted of whole blood. These receptors came from an adult who was a healthcare worker with PCR-confirmed SARS-CoV-2 infection or an uninfected control (not recorded which).

The V call is TRBV12-3 or TRBV12-4, the J call TRBJ1-1; D is perhaps TRBD1 (6 bases). The CDR3 is 12 amino acids. Trimming left V 3 bases short and J 9 bases short, with 11 bases between. CDR3 protein: CASSLIRGQAFF. The CDR3, as DNA: TGTGCCAGCAGTTTGATCAGGGGTCAAGCTTTCTTT.

This clonotype was recorded at least ten times. J is TRBJ1-1 and V is TRBV5-6; D uncertain. Germline lookup yields CDR1 SGHDT and CDR2 YYEEEE. The CDR3 runs 16 residues. Trimming removed 1 base from V and 0 bases from J, with 13 bases in between. The DNA for the CDR3 is TGTGCCAGCAGCTTGTTCTCTGGACTGCTGAACACTGAAGCTTTCTTT. Encoded protein: CASSLFSGLLNTEAFF.

The table lists this clonotype with a count of one. The V and J genes are TRBV19 and TRBJ2-2; D gene uncertain. CDR3 length: 15 amino acids. CDR1 LNHDA and CDR2 SQIVND come from the germline V gene (reference sequence). Deletions cut 3 bases from V and 2 bases from J, with 10 bases between. The CDR3 sequence is CASSIQQANTGELFF. The CDR3, as DNA: TGTGCCAGTAGTATCCAGCAGGCCAACACCGGGGAGCTGTTTTTT.

This clonotype has only a few counts. The chain links TRBV6-1 to TRBJ1-6; TRBD1 is a possible D gene (6 bases). V lost 7 bases and J lost 3, with 13 bases in between. This CDR3 region has 15 residues. Germline CDR1 MNHNS, CDR2 SASEGT. The CDR3 DNA reads TGTGCCAGCAACTTGGACAGCATCTATAATTCACCCCTCCACTTT. Residues: CASNLDSIYNSPLHF.

There are many counts of this clonotype. The rearrangement uses TRBV7-2 and TRBJ1-1, with 7 nucleotides matching TRBD1. V shed 5 bases and J 4 bases; nucleotides not matched to a gene: 7. This CDR3 has 14 amino acids. Germline lookup yields CDR1 SGHTA and CDR2 FQGNSA. CDR3 in amino acids: CASSPRQGRTEAFF. For the CDR3, the DNA is TGTGCCAGCAGCCCCCGACAGGGTCGCACTGAAGCTTTCTTT.

This clonotype was counted many times. The chain links TRBV7-8 to TRBJ2-7; 14 nucleotides match TRBD2. J lost 2 bases, V lost 5 bases, and 5 bases had no gene match. The germline CDR1 and CDR2 sequences are SGHVS and FQNEAQ. The CDR3 is made up of 16 amino acids. The CDR3, as DNA: TGTGCCAGCAGCCCCGGACTAGCGGGAGGCGCCTACGAGCAGTACTTC. Amino acid sequence: CASSPGLAGGAYEQYF. Supplemented by reference TRBV7-8 and TRBJ2-7, the full variable domain reads GAGVSQSPRYKVAKRGQDVALRCDPISGHVSLFWYQQALGQGPEFLTYFQNEAQLDKSGLPSDRFFAERPEGSVSTLKIQRTQQEDSAVYLCASSPGLAGGAYEQYFGPGTRLTVT.

This clonotype was detected ten times or more. V and J are TRBV29-1 and TRBJ1-4; D not resolved. The germline V gene encodes CDR1 SQVTM and CDR2 ANQGSEA. The CDR3 has 10 residues. CDR3 nucleotide sequence: TGCTTCAAGTCCGAGAGAAAACTGTTTTTT. It encodes CFKSERKLFF.

The table lists this clonotype with a few counts. The chain uses TRBV29-1 and TRBJ1-1; D unclear. This CDR3 has 11 amino acids. The germline CDR1 and CDR2 sequences are SQVTM and ANQGSEA. Between the trimmed V and J ends, which lost 7 bases and 4 bases, there was a span of 10 bases. CDR3 DNA: TGCAGCGCCGCAATTGGCACTGAAGCTTTCTTT. Translating it yields CSAAIGTEAFF. The whole variable domain, filled in from reference TRBV29-1 and TRBJ1-1, reads SAVISQKPSRDICQRGTSLTIQCQVDSQVTMMFWYRQQPGQSLTLIATANQGSEATYESGFVIDKFPISRPNLTFSTLTVSNMSPEDSSIYLCSAAIGTEAFFGQGTRLTVV.

This clonotype was recorded many times. The rearrangement joins TRBV12-3 or TRBV12-4 to TRBJ2-5; the D gene is possibly TRBD2 (6 bases). Trimming took off 6 bases at V and 3 bases at J, with 11 bases between the two ends. The CDR3 runs to 13 residues. The CDR3 nucleotides read TGTGCCAGCAGCCGCGGGACCGAAGAGACCCAGTACTTC. It translates to CASSRGTEETQYF.

This clonotype was detected a few times. The chain links TRBV20-1 to TRBJ2-5, with TRBD2 as a possible D gene (6 bases). This CDR3 is built from 12 residues. The ends were cut back, 5 bases at V and 4 bases at J, with 11 bases in the middle. The germline gives CDR1 DFQATT, CDR2 SNEGSKA (reference sequence). The CDR3 here is CSAVAAGETQYF. DNA of the CDR3: TGCAGTGCTGTAGCGGCAGGAGAGACCCAGTACTTC.

V and J are TRBV7-6 and TRBJ2-1, with D perhaps matching TRBD1 or TRBD2 (6 bases each). Trimming left V 4 bases short and J 6 bases short, with 19 bases between. CDR1 is SGHVS and CDR2 is FNYEAQ in the germline V gene. The CDR3 has 16 amino acids. CDR3 bases: TGTGCCAGCAGCTGGAGCCGGGGGCATGGGGGCAATGAGCAGTTCTTC. The encoded protein is CASSWSRGHGGNEQFF.

This clonotype came up many times. V usage is TRBV12-3 or TRBV12-4 and J usage is TRBJ2-5; the match to TRBD2 covers 9 bases. CDR3 length: 16 residues. V shed 6 bases, J shed 4 bases, and the junction held 12 bases outside the gene matches. CDR3 loop: CASRASGTPIGETQYF. Written as DNA, the CDR3 is TGTGCCAGCAGAGCTAGCGGGACACCCATCGGAGAGACCCAGTACTTC.

The V call is TRBV20-1, the J call TRBJ2-7; TRBD2 agrees at 7 bases. The V gene's germline CDR1 is DFQATT and CDR2 SNEGSKA (reference sequence). V lost 1 base and J lost 3; bases outside the gene matches: 3. This CDR3 has 13 amino acids. CDR3 DNA sequence: TGCAGTGCTAGAGGGGACTACCGCTACGAGCAGTACTTC. Translating it yields CSARGDYRYEQYF.

This clonotype occurred many times. This sequence joins TRBV9 and TRBJ2-7, with D maybe TRBD2 (5 bases). The ends were cut back, 0 bases at V and 3 bases at J, with 16 bases in the middle. Per the germline V gene, CDR1 is SGDLS and CDR2 is YYNGEE. This CDR3 has 16 amino acids. The CDR3 region is CASSVGASSVLYEQYF. The CDR3 bases are TGTGCCAGCAGCGTAGGTGCTAGCTCGGTTCTCTACGAGCAGTACTTC.

The genes are TRBV11-2 and TRBJ1-3; D possibly corresponds to TRBD1 (6 bases). In germline, CDR1 is SGHAT, CDR2 FQNNGV. V was cut by 4 bases and J by 6 bases, with 13 bases left in between. CDR3 length: 14 amino acids. The CDR3 coding sequence is TGTGCCAGCAGCTCCACAGGGATGTCAAACACCATATATTTT. Translating gives CASSSTGMSNTIYF.

About this clonotype: This may come from a read error, since a much larger clone is one base off. The DNA of the CDR3 is TGTGCCGGCACCAGGGACTCGGAGACCCAGTACTTC. This sequence encodes CAGTRDSETQYF. J is TRBJ2-5 and V is TRBV6-5, with D perhaps TRBD2 (6 bases). Trimming left V 11 bases short and J 5 bases short, with 15 bases between. The CDR3 sequence is 12 residues long. The germline gives CDR1 MNHEY, CDR2 SVGAGI.

The rearrangement joins TRBV4-3 to TRBJ2-3, with 12 bases lining up with TRBD2. The CDR3 has 17 amino acids. J gave up 10 bases and V 2 bases, and 13 bases lay outside the gene matches. Germline values: CDR1 LGHNA, CDR2 YSLEER. The chain's CDR3 is CASSQYQTSGSQSAQYF. In DNA, the CDR3 is TGCGCCAGCAGCCAATATCAGACTAGCGGGAGTCAATCGGCGCAGTATTTT.

The sample holds a few counts of this clonotype. The DNA for the CDR3 is TGTGCCAGCAGCTCCACTAGCACAGATACGCAGTATTTT. It yields the protein CASSSTSTDTQYF. The V gene is TRBV7-3, the J gene TRBJ2-3; D ambiguous. In germline, CDR1 is SGHTA, CDR2 FQGTGA. The CDR3 spans 13 residues. V was clipped by 4 bases and J by 0 bases, with 5 bases between them.